These T cell receptor beta chains were read from a single sample in a study of Ad26.COV2.S vaccination and SARS-CoV-2 variants. The protocol was immunoSEQ multiplex PCR, while the TCRdb copy is restricted to in-frame clones and leaves out a portion. Of about 350,000 clones in the sample, around 88% were seen once. Specimen: peripheral blood, collected in a trial of Ad26.COV2.S vaccine versus placebo. The receptors shown here come from a person aged 18-60 years who received the Ad26.COV2.S COVID-19 vaccine or a placebo. CDR3s include the opening cysteine and the closing phenylalanine or tryptophan. Each record gives: D gene, V gene, J gene, clone size, CDR3 protein, CDR3 DNA. A D gene is named only where the DNA matches it firmly. Size tells how often a clone was seen (once, few, many) or the class of an expanded clone, and some rows leave it out.

D: TRBD2
V: TRBV7-3
J: TRBJ2-3
size: NA
CDR3: CASSPGLGADTQYF
DNA: TGTGCCAGCAGCCCCGGACTAGGTGCAGATACGCAGTATTTT

D: NA
V: TRBV14
J: TRBJ1-2
size: once
CDR3: CASSQGTVYGYTF
DNA: TGTGCCAGCAGCCAAGGGACAGTCTATGGCTACACCTTC

D: NA
V: TRBV10-2
J: TRBJ2-7
size: NA
CDR3: CASSEAGLHYEQYF
DNA: TGCGCCAGCAGTGAGGCGGGACTGCACTACGAGCAGTACTTC

D: NA
V: TRBV30
J: TRBJ1-1
size: NA
CDR3: CAWSRETEAFF
DNA: TGTGCCTGGAGTCGGGAGACTGAAGCTTTCTTT

D: NA
V: TRBV6-5
J: TRBJ1-2
size: NA
CDR3: CASTGLANYGYTF
DNA: TGTGCCAGTACAGGGTTAGCTAACTATGGCTACACCTTC

D: NA
V: TRBV2
J: TRBJ1-6
size: few
CDR3: CASRTDFNSPLHF
DNA: TGTGCCAGCAGGACAGACTTTAATTCACCCCTCCACTTT

D: TRBD1
V: TRBV5-1
J: TRBJ2-7
size: NA
CDR3: CASSLGQGGPYEQYF
DNA: TGCGCCAGCAGCTTGGGACAGGGGGGACCTTACGAGCAGTACTTC

D: NA
V: TRBV5-6
J: TRBJ2-4
size: once
CDR3: CASSSEDSPNIQYF
DNA: TGTGCCAGCAGTTCCGAGGACAGCCCTAACATTCAGTACTTC

D: NA
V: TRBV28
J: TRBJ2-7
size: NA
CDR3: CASSSPTGWNEQYF
DNA: TGTGCCAGCAGTTCCCCAACAGGGTGGAACGAGCAGTACTTC

D: TRBD1
V: TRBV4-2
J: TRBJ1-2
size: NA
CDR3: CASSQTGGPVGYGYTF
DNA: TGTGCCAGCAGCCAAACAGGGGGACCCGTTGGGTATGGCTACACCTTC

D: NA
V: TRBV15
J: TRBJ1-4
size: NA
CDR3: CATSRDGGTTNEKLFF
DNA: TGTGCCACCAGCAGAGATGGGGGAACAACTAATGAAAAACTGTTTTTT

D: TRBD1
V: TRBV5-4
J: TRBJ1-1
size: NA
CDR3: CAITGGLNTEAFF
DNA: TGTGCCATCACAGGGGGACTGAACACTGAAGCTTTCTTT

D: NA
V: TRBV4-3
J: TRBJ2-5
size: NA
CDR3: CASSQASTAQETQYF
DNA: TGCGCCAGCAGCCAAGCTTCGACGGCTCAAGAGACCCAGTACTTC

D: NA
V: TRBV7-9
J: TRBJ1-1
size: NA
CDR3: CASSFSANTEAFF
DNA: TGTGCCAGCAGCTTTTCGGCGAACACTGAAGCTTTCTTT

D: NA
V: TRBV4-1
J: TRBJ1-1
size: few
CDR3: CASSQDKGQVNTEAFF
DNA: TGCGCCAGCAGCCAAGATAAGGGACAAGTGAACACTGAAGCTTTCTTT

D: TRBD1
V: TRBV20-1
J: TRBJ2-3
size: NA
CDR3: CSASGDRGSDTQYF
DNA: TGCAGTGCTAGTGGGGACAGGGGGTCAGATACGCAGTATTTT

D: NA
V: TRBV3-1/TRBV3-2
J: TRBJ1-6
size: once
CDR3: CASSQAVQGLHF
DNA: TGTGCCAGCAGCCAAGCGGTGCAGGGACTCCACTTT

D: NA
V: TRBV28
J: TRBJ1-1
size: NA
CDR3: CASSSGGPLNTEAFF
DNA: TGTGCCAGCAGCTCCGGAGGGCCATTGAACACTGAAGCTTTCTTT

D: NA
V: TRBV19
J: TRBJ1-1
size: NA
CDR3: CASSMSAAGIVARIGTEAFF
DNA: TGTGCCAGTAGCATGAGTGCAGCGGGGATTGTTGCCAGAATTGGAACTGAAGCTTTCTTT

D: NA
V: TRBV19
J: TRBJ2-7
size: NA
CDR3: CASSIVPGYYEQYF
DNA: TGTGCCAGTAGTATAGTTCCAGGTTACTACGAGCAGTACTTC

D: NA
V: TRBV19
J: TRBJ1-4
size: NA
CDR3: CASSMRGGNEKLFF
DNA: TGTGCCAGTAGTATGCGCGGGGGTAATGAAAAACTGTTTTTT

D: TRBD1
V: TRBV5-1
J: TRBJ2-5
size: NA
CDR3: CASSRTGGRETQYF
DNA: TGCGCCAGCAGCAGGACAGGGGGCAGGGAGACCCAGTACTTC

D: NA
V: TRBV6-5
J: TRBJ1-6
size: few
CDR3: CASSREGTYNSPLHF
DNA: TGTGCCAGCAGCAGGGAGGGCACCTATAATTCACCCCTCCACTTT

D: NA
V: TRBV2
J: TRBJ1-1
size: once
CDR3: CASSEWGSNTEAFF
DNA: TGTGCCAGCAGTGAATGGGGTTCGAACACTGAAGCTTTCTTT

D: NA
V: TRBV5-1
J: TRBJ2-2
size: NA
CDR3: CASRGDTGELFF
DNA: TGCGCCAGCAGAGGCGACACCGGGGAGCTGTTTTTT

D: TRBD2
V: TRBV19
J: TRBJ2-3
size: NA
CDR3: CASSIRRTRNTDTQYF
DNA: TGTGCCAGTAGTATTAGGAGGACTAGAAACACAGATACGCAGTATTTT

D: NA
V: TRBV12-3/TRBV12-4
J: TRBJ1-3
size: NA
CDR3: CASRHVSGNTIYF
DNA: TGTGCCAGCCGGCACGTCTCTGGAAACACCATATATTTT

D: NA
V: TRBV2
J: TRBJ2-7
size: NA
CDR3: CASSEAHTPSYEQYF
DNA: TGTGCCAGCAGTGAAGCGCACACCCCCTCCTACGAGCAGTACTTC

D: TRBD2
V: TRBV7-3
J: TRBJ2-7
size: NA
CDR3: CASSLPTSGRVPYEQYF
DNA: TGTGCCAGCAGCTTACCGACTAGCGGGAGGGTGCCGTACGAGCAGTACTTC

D: NA
V: TRBV19
J: TRBJ1-2
size: few
CDR3: CASSIMNGLYGYTF
DNA: TGTGCCAGTAGTATTATGAACGGACTCTATGGCTACACCTTC

D: NA
V: TRBV15
J: TRBJ2-1
size: NA
CDR3: CATSSGRLNEQLF
DNA: TGTGCCACCAGCTCAGGACGGCTCAATGAGCAGCTCTTC

D: TRBD2
V: TRBV27
J: TRBJ2-2
size: NA
CDR3: CASSLHLGLAQAGELFF
DNA: TGTGCCAGCAGTTTACATCTGGGACTAGCGCAAGCCGGGGAGCTGTTTTTT

D: NA
V: TRBV28
J: TRBJ2-7
size: NA
CDR3: CASSSGAFQGEQYF
DNA: TGTGCCAGCAGTTCGGGCGCATTTCAGGGGGAGCAGTACTTC

D: TRBD2
V: TRBV9
J: TRBJ2-2
size: once
CDR3: CASSVVASGGPNTGELFF
DNA: TGTGCCAGCAGCGTAGTCGCTAGCGGGGGGCCGAACACCGGGGAGCTGTTTTTT

D: TRBD2
V: TRBV5-1
J: TRBJ2-1
size: NA
CDR3: CASSLGASGRFNSYNEQFF
DNA: TGCGCCAGCAGCTTGGGGGCTAGCGGGAGGTTCAACTCCTACAATGAGCAGTTCTTC

D: NA
V: TRBV9
J: TRBJ1-1
size: NA
CDR3: CASSTGMNTEAFF
DNA: TGTGCCAGCAGCACGGGGATGAACACTGAAGCTTTCTTT

D: NA
V: TRBV5-1
J: TRBJ2-1
size: NA
CDR3: CASSFRGFDEQFF
DNA: TGCGCCAGCAGCTTTCGGGGGTTCGATGAGCAGTTCTTC

D: TRBD1
V: TRBV2
J: TRBJ1-6
size: NA
CDR3: CASSSDRGVSSPLHF
DNA: TGTGCCAGCAGCTCAGACAGGGGCGTGAGTTCACCCCTCCACTTT

D: NA
V: TRBV15
J: TRBJ1-2
size: NA
CDR3: CATSRDRGDYGYTF
DNA: TGTGCCACCAGCAGAGATCGAGGGGACTATGGCTACACCTTC

D: TRBD2
V: TRBV28
J: TRBJ2-7
size: NA
CDR3: CASSLGQRGTYEQYF
DNA: TGTGCCAGCAGTTTAGGTCAGCGGGGGACCTACGAGCAGTACTTC

D: NA
V: TRBV9
J: TRBJ2-7
size: NA
CDR3: CASSAQEGVYEQYF
DNA: TGTGCCAGCAGCGCCCAGGAGGGGGTCTACGAGCAGTACTTC

D: NA
V: TRBV7-9
J: TRBJ1-5
size: NA
CDR3: CASSAHNQPQHF
DNA: TGTGCCAGCAGCGCTCACAATCAGCCCCAGCATTTT

D: TRBD1
V: TRBV7-8
J: TRBJ2-6
size: NA
CDR3: CASSPRGTGEFLSGANVLTF
DNA: TGTGCCAGCAGCCCGAGGGGGACAGGGGAATTTTTGTCTGGGGCCAACGTCCTGACTTTC

D: NA
V: TRBV5-1
J: TRBJ2-5
size: NA
CDR3: CASSFNSGQETQYF
DNA: TGCGCCAGCAGCTTCAATAGCGGCCAAGAGACCCAGTACTTC

D: NA
V: TRBV11-2
J: TRBJ1-1
size: NA
CDR3: CASSLSPYTEAFF
DNA: TGTGCCAGCAGCTTATCCCCGTACACTGAAGCTTTCTTT

D: TRBD1
V: TRBV18
J: TRBJ2-1
size: NA
CDR3: CASSPTGDEQFF
DNA: TGTGCCAGCTCCCCGACAGGGGACGAGCAGTTCTTC

D: NA
V: TRBV6-6
J: TRBJ2-3
size: once
CDR3: CASSYSHTDTQYF
DNA: TGTGCCAGCAGTTACTCACACACAGATACGCAGTATTTT